The clone carrying this T cell receptor beta chain appeared a few times. Its specificity is unknown. Caucasian, healthy and from Russia, the donors were aged between 6 and 90. The sample is drawn from a study of blood T cells in healthy people across ages. Study results and limitations: A roughly linear fall in TCR beta diversity per million T cells was seen with increasing age.

A J-beta primer mix and a sample-barcoded 5' primer were used in a second PCR of about 7 to 12 cycles. One entry per CDR3 protein results from TCRdb running MiXCR on the 5' RACE reads. The data hold fewer than 700,000 distinct CDR3 sequences, with around 50% observed a single time. V lost 0 bases, J lost 8 bases, and 8 bases stayed unmatched. The germline gives CDR1 SGHRS, CDR2 YFSETQ. CDR3 size: 15 residues. Sequencing used blood. This rearrangement joins TRBV5-1 to TRBJ1-2; 9 nucleotides align to TRBD1. This TCR was sampled from an elderly man in good health. CDR3 DNA: TGCGCCAGCAGCTTGGCCGCCGGGACAGGGAGCGGCTACACCTTC. It codes for CASSLAAGTGSGYTF.